The clone carrying this TCR beta chain has only a few counts. The record originates from a study of CD4+ T cells in melanoma. Germline CDR1 reads MNHNS; CDR2 reads SASEGT. V was cut by 6 bases and J by 3 bases, with 12 bases left in between. The CDR3 consists of 13 residues. Measured with immunoSEQ multiplex PCR; TCRdb has only the in-frame clones, and not every one. This sample has roughly 50,000 clones; 80% to 90% occur once, and the top ten carry roughly 10%. The chain is built from TRBV6-1 and TRBJ2-7, with D tentatively TRBD1 or TRBD2 (5 bases each). The TCR was taken from a human donor with melanoma. The sequenced sample consisted of peripheral blood. CDR3 nucleotide sequence: TGTGCCAGCAGATTCGGGGCTGACTACGAGCAGTACTTC. It translates to CASRFGADYEQYF.